This passage covers 21 T cell receptor beta chains from one sample sequenced in a study of early T cells in non-severe SARS-CoV-2 infection. TCRdb re-derived calls from the 5' RACE reads in MiXCR, one entry per CDR3 protein. This sample has about 80,000 distinct CDR3 sequences, with approximately 12% found just once. Material for sequencing was whole blood. The receptors originated from an adult who was a healthcare worker with PCR-confirmed SARS-CoV-2 infection or an uninfected control (not recorded which).

This clonotype was detected only a few times. The V gene is TRBV7-9, the J gene TRBJ1-3; TRBD1 matches at 7 bases. The CDR3 covers 17 residues. Germline CDR1 is SEHNR and CDR2 is FQNEAQ (reference sequence). V was pared by 4 bases and J by 1 base, with 10 bases of the junction left unmatched. The CDR3 spells CASSSTTGQASGNTIYF. For the CDR3, the DNA is TGTGCCAGCAGCTCAACAACCGGACAGGCTTCTGGAAACACCATATATTTT. The whole variable domain, remainder taken from reference TRBV7-9 and TRBJ1-3, is DTGVSQNPRHKITKRGQNVTFRCDPISEHNRLYWYRQTLGQGPEFLTYFQNEAQLEKSRLLSDRFSAERPKGSFSTLEIQRTEQGDSAMYLCASSSTTGQASGNTIYFGEGSWLTVV.

Only a few counts were recorded for this clonotype. The rearrangement links TRBV9 to TRBJ1-2, with 9 bases identical to TRBD1. The CDR3 is 16 amino acids. CDR1 is SGDLS and CDR2 is YYNGEE in the germline V gene. The trim removed 0 bases at V and 7 bases at J, leaving 10 bases unmatched. The CDR3 reads CASSVGTGQGLFGYTF. CDR3 nucleotide sequence: TGTGCCAGCAGCGTAGGAACCGGACAGGGGCTTTTTGGCTACACCTTC.

This sequence joins TRBV29-1 and TRBJ1-2; D unclear. This CDR3 has 12 residues. Between the trimmed V and J ends, which lost 6 bases and 7 bases, there was a span of 15 bases. The germline V gene has CDR1 SQVTM and CDR2 ANQGSEA. CDR3 amino acids: CSVNQPLSGYTF. CDR3 DNA: TGCAGCGTAAACCAACCCCTCTCTGGCTACACCTTC.

The table lists this clonotype with many counts. V usage is TRBV24-1 and J usage is TRBJ2-1, with 8 bases lining up with TRBD1. In germline, CDR1 is KGHDR, CDR2 SFDVKD. V lost 3 bases and J lost 7; bases outside the gene matches: 7. The CDR3 spans 15 residues. The CDR3 here is CATSDHGQGRNEQFF. The DNA of the CDR3 is TGTGCCACCAGTGATCACGGACAGGGTAGGAATGAGCAGTTCTTC.

CDR3 residues: CASSLLASGDEQFF. CDR3 bases: TGTGCCAGCAGTTTACTGGCTAGCGGGGATGAGCAGTTCTTC. The V and J genes are TRBV12-3 or TRBV12-4 and TRBJ2-1; TRBD2 matches 9 bases. V trimming: 2 bases; J trimming: 8 bases; junction bases outside the gene matches: 4. The CDR3 extends over 14 amino acids.

This clonotype was detected a few times. The J gene is TRBJ2-1, the V gene TRBV5-4, with 8 nucleotides matching TRBD2. Germline assignment: CDR1 SGHNT and CDR2 YYREEE (reference sequence). The CDR3 spans 17 residues. Losses at the gene ends were 0 bases for V and 0 bases for J; bases not matched to a gene: 5. The CDR3 loop reads CASSLGAGGHSYNEQFF. DNA for the CDR3: TGTGCCAGCAGCTTGGGGGCGGGAGGCCACTCCTACAATGAGCAGTTCTTC.

This clonotype came up many times. The chain joins TRBV7-6 to TRBJ2-1, with TRBD2 matching over 7 bases. The germline CDR1 and CDR2 sequences are SGHVS and FNYEAQ. The CDR3 runs 14 residues. J was trimmed by 6 bases and V by 2 bases; bases with no gene match: 4. The CDR3 coding sequence is TGTGCCAGCAGCTTACCGGCTAGCGGCAATGAGCAGTTCTTC. It specifies CASSLPASGNEQFF. The full variable domain, completed using reference TRBV7-6 and TRBJ2-1, is GAGVSQSPRYKVTKRGQDVALRCDPISGHVSLYWYRQALGQGPEFLTYFNYEAQQDKSGLPNDRFSAERPEGSISTLTIQRTEQRDSAMYRCASSLPASGNEQFFGPGTRLTVL.

The chain employs TRBV27 and TRBJ2-3; 11 positions match TRBD2. This CDR3 has 17 amino acids. The germline V gene encodes CDR1 MNHEY and CDR2 SMNVEV (reference sequence). V shed 8 bases and J 5 bases; nucleotides not matched to a gene: 15. The CDR3 region has the DNA TGTGCCAGCGGCAGTATTGGGACTAGCGGCGGGGGAGATACGCAGTATTTT. As protein: CASGSIGTSGGGDTQYF.

This clonotype occurred many times. This chain joins TRBV6-6 and TRBJ1-6, with a weak D call TRBD1 (6 bases). The germline gives CDR1 MNHNY, CDR2 SVGAGI (reference sequence). V was clipped by 2 bases and J by 8 bases, with 10 bases between them. The CDR3 contains 14 residues. CDR3 residues: CASSYGDNYSPLHF. DNA for the CDR3: TGTGCCAGCAGTTACGGGGACAATTATTCACCCCTCCACTTT.

This clonotype was seen a few times. This rearrangement joins TRBV20-1 to TRBJ2-7; 9 bases line up with TRBD2. V shed 0 bases, J shed 5 bases, and the junction held 8 bases outside the gene matches. The CDR3 loop spans 15 amino acids. From germline, CDR1 is DFQATT and CDR2 SNEGSKA (reference sequence). CDR3 residues: CSARDYGGRVNEQYF. Written as DNA, the CDR3 is TGCAGTGCTAGAGATTACGGCGGGAGGGTAAACGAGCAGTACTTC.

A few counts support this clonotype. The gene calls are TRBV21-1 and TRBJ2-2; the D segment call TRBD1 is taken from the table without a DNA check. TRBV21-1 is marked as a pseudogene. This CDR3 has 15 amino acids. As DNA, the CDR3 is TGTGCCAGCAGCAGGTGGGGGACAGCTAACGGGGAGCTGTTTTTT. This codes for CASSRWGTANGELFF.

This chain joins TRBV6-5 and TRBJ2-5, with 8 bases matching TRBD1. The CDR3 sequence is 12 residues long. V shed 10 bases and J 6 bases; nucleotides not matched to a gene: 7. The germline V gene has CDR1 MNHEY and CDR2 SVGAGI. CDR3 sequence (DNA): TGTGCCACGTCGACAGGGGCAAAGACCCAGTACTTC. Encoded protein: CATSTGAKTQYF.

Many counts were recorded for this clonotype. The chain has TRBV6-5 and TRBJ2-3; no reliable D call. This CDR3 region has 11 residues. Between the trimmed V and J ends, which lost 10 bases and 7 bases, there was a span of 12 bases. CDR1 and CDR2 from the germline V gene are MNHEY and SVGAGI. This chain's CDR3 is CATSAENTQYF. DNA for the CDR3: TGTGCCACCTCTGCCGAAAATACGCAGTATTTT.

This clonotype was detected only a few times. The V gene is TRBV28, the J gene TRBJ2-1, with D possibly being TRBD2 (5 bases). The CDR3 is 11 residues long. CDR1 is MDHEN, CDR2 SYDVKM, per germline. V lost 5 bases and J 13 bases, leaving 12 bases between the germline ends. CDR3 region: CASSPGLLQFF. The CDR3 bases are TGTGCCAGCAGTCCCGGACTGTTACAGTTCTTC.

Ten or more counts support this clonotype. The chain carries TRBV20-1 and TRBJ2-3; TRBD2 matches 8 bases. This CDR3 has 16 residues. V gave up 0 bases and J gave up 6 bases; unmatched junction bases: 11. The germline gives CDR1 DFQATT, CDR2 SNEGSKA (reference sequence). For the CDR3, the DNA is TGCAGTGCTAGAGACCCTAGCGGGTCCCCCAGGGATACGCAGTATTTT. It yields the protein CSARDPSGSPRDTQYF.

In this sample, this clonotype turned up many times. The V and J genes are TRBV10-3 and TRBJ2-5; 8 bases fit TRBD1. V dropped 2 bases and J dropped 9; count of bases not matched to a gene: 14. CDR3 size: 16 residues. Germline CDR1 reads ENHRY; CDR2 reads SYGVKD. In DNA form, the CDR3 reads TGTGCCATCAGTGAGCCCGGGACAGGCTTTGGACCGGCCCAGTACTTC. This encodes CAISEPGTGFGPAQYF.

The DNA for the CDR3 is TGTGCCAGCAGCCTATGGGCTCCTTCCTACAATGAGCAGTTCTTC. It codes for CASSLWAPSYNEQFF. The chain uses TRBV27 and TRBJ2-1, with D unclear. CDR3 length equals 15 residues. Trimming removed 6 bases at V and 1 base at J, with 13 bases between. Germline V gene lookup returns CDR1 MNHEY and CDR2 SMNVEV (reference sequence).

The CDR3 DNA reads TGCAGCGTTGGGGAAGGGGGCTACGAGCAGTACTTC. Its translation is CSVGEGGYEQYF. V gene TRBV29-1 combines with J gene TRBJ2-7; a possible D gene is TRBD1 (6 bases). Germline CDR1 and CDR2: SQVTM and ANQGSEA. V was trimmed by 4 bases and J by 3 bases, leaving 10 bases between them. The CDR3 totals 12 residues.

DNA of the CDR3: TGTGCCAGCAGCCAAGAACTAGCTGCCCAGCGGGAAAAAAACATTCAGTACTTC. This codes for CASSQELAAQREKNIQYF. The gene calls are TRBV3-1 and TRBJ2-4; 7 bases agree with TRBD2. Per the germline V gene, CDR1 is LGHDT and CDR2 is YNNKEL (reference sequence). The CDR3 is 18 amino acids. Trimming removed 0 bases from V and 4 bases from J; junction bases left unmatched: 12.

This clonotype was seen ten or more times. The chain carries TRBV7-9 and TRBJ2-2; 9 bases agree with TRBD1. The ends lost 5 bases at V and 4 bases at J; junction bases unmatched: 8. This CDR3 contains 16 residues. The V gene's germline CDR1 is SEHNR and CDR2 FQNEAQ (reference sequence). The CDR3 DNA is TGTGCCAGCAGCCCGTCACAGGGGGCGAGCACCGGGGAGCTGTTTTTT. Residues: CASSPSQGASTGELFF. The entire variable domain, with the rest obtained from reference TRBV7-9 and TRBJ2-2, is as follows: DTGVSQNPRHKITKRGQNVTFRCDPISEHNRLYWYRQTLGQGPEFLTYFQNEAQLEKSRLLSDRFSAERPKGSFSTLEIQRTEQGDSAMYLCASSPSQGASTGELFFGEGSRLTVL.

Of note for this clonotype: A read error is possible here, since a much larger clone lies one base away. The chain links TRBV18 to TRBJ2-7, with 9 nucleotides matching TRBD1. The CDR3 is 14 amino acids. Trimming removed 1 base from V and 8 bases from J; junction bases left unmatched: 6. Germline V lookup: CDR1 KGHSH, CDR2 LQKENI. The CDR3 loop is CASSPRDRVYKQYF. DNA of the CDR3: TGTGCCAGCTCACCACGGGACAGGGTGTACAAGCAGTACTTC.